This is a list of T cell receptor beta chains from one sample in a study of T-cell reconstitution after alpha-beta-depleted transplantation in children. TCRdb re-derived calls from the PCR reads in MiXCR, one entry per CDR3 protein. The sample lists about 72,000 distinct CDR3 sequences, 5.5% to 7.5% seen once, with around 2.6% in the top ten. Sequenced material: PBMCs from the stem cell graft donor, taken from the stem cell graft. The origin of the receptors is a human donor who donated a stem cell graft to a child with acute lymphoblastic leukemia. The CDR3 runs from the conserved cysteine through the conserved F or W. D genes are given only for firm matches. Size tells how often a clone was seen (once, few, many) or the class of an expanded clone, and some rows leave it out.

many,TRBJ2-3,TRBV27,-,CASSLYSGRDGDTQYF,TGTGCCAGCAGTTTATACTCAGGCAGGGATGGAGATACGCAGTATTTT
many,TRBJ1-1,TRBV6-5,-,CASSYGTEAFF,TGTGCCAGCAGTTACGGTACTGAAGCTTTCTTT
few,TRBJ2-1,TRBV29-1,-,CSASRTRGEQFF,TGCAGCGCATCCAGGACGCGTGGTGAGCAGTTCTTC
-,TRBJ2-5,TRBV9,-,CASSVGFGRVETQYF,TGTGCCAGCAGCGTAGGATTCGGGAGAGTAGAGACCCAGTACTTC
many,TRBJ2-5,TRBV12-3/TRBV12-4,-,CAILLGGQETQYF,TGTGCCATCCTACTTGGCGGGCAAGAGACCCAGTACTTC
many,TRBJ2-3,TRBV4-1,-,CASSQADDTQYF,TGCGCCAGCAGCCAAGCGGACGATACGCAGTATTTT
many,TRBJ2-2,TRBV19,-,CASSIGAVNTGELFF,TGTGCCAGTTCAATCGGGGCGGTGAACACCGGGGAGCTGTTTTTT
few,TRBJ1-4,TRBV19,TRBD1,CAIAGGRNEKLFF,TGTGCCATCGCAGGGGGGCGGAATGAAAAACTGTTTTTT
-,TRBJ2-5,TRBV6-1,-,CASSARGAGLKTQYF,TGTGCCAGCAGTGCCCGAGGTGCGGGGTTAAAGACCCAGTACTTC
-,TRBJ1-5,TRBV19,-,CASSNQGFDSNQPQHF,TGTGCCAGTAGTAATCAGGGGTTCGATAGCAATCAGCCCCAGCATTTT
-,TRBJ2-6,TRBV29-1,-,CSVGSGDGANVLTF,TGCAGCGTTGGATCAGGGGATGGGGCCAACGTCCTGACTTTC
many,TRBJ1-4,TRBV7-2,-,CASSPGGGGDEKLFF,TGTGCCAGCAGCCCCGGCGGAGGGGGAGATGAAAAACTGTTTTTT
many,TRBJ2-1,TRBV25-1,-,CASSEPRGTTNEQFF,TGTGCCAGCAGTGAACCAAGGGGAACCACCAATGAGCAGTTCTTC
-,TRBJ2-2,TRBV25-1,TRBD1,CASSPSGTGLDTGELFF,TGTGCCAGCAGCCCCTCCGGGACAGGGCTAGACACCGGGGAGCTGTTTTTT
many,TRBJ1-5,TRBV29-1,TRBD1,CSVAGTGLNQPQHF,TGCAGCGTCGCCGGGACAGGACTCAATCAGCCCCAGCATTTT
many,TRBJ2-7,TRBV28,TRBD2,CASVASGTSYEQYF,TGTGCCAGCGTTGCTAGCGGGACCTCCTACGAGCAGTACTTC
-,TRBJ2-5,TRBV7-8,TRBD2,CASSLISGGAPREETQYF,TGTGCCAGCAGCTTGATCAGCGGGGGGGCCCCCAGGGAAGAGACCCAGTACTTC
many,TRBJ2-1,TRBV7-9,-,CAIPRVQSSYNEQFF,TGTGCCATTCCCCGTGTGCAGAGCTCCTACAATGAGCAGTTCTTC
-,TRBJ2-7,TRBV5-6,-,CASSLSAVTKSYEQYF,TGTGCCAGCAGCTTGAGCGCCGTGACTAAATCCTACGAGCAGTACTTC
many,TRBJ2-1,TRBV20-1,-,CSAGAVLNEQFF,TGCAGTGCTGGGGCAGTTCTCAATGAGCAGTTCTTC
few,TRBJ2-1,TRBV21-1,-,CASSKPAYLRVIF,TGTGCCAGCAGCAAACCAGCGTACCTCAGGGTAATCTTC
-,TRBJ1-2,TRBV4-2,-,CASSQDGGGPNYGYTF,TGTGCCAGCAGCCAAGATGGCGGGGGGCCTAACTATGGCTACACCTTC
-,TRBJ2-3,TRBV4-3,TRBD1,CASSQVRGGDTQYF,TGCGCCAGCAGCCAAGTACGAGGGGGCGATACGCAGTATTTT
many,TRBJ2-5,TRBV7-2,-,CASSLEGGAGETQYF,TGTGCCAGCAGCTTAGAGGGGGGGGCCGGGGAGACCCAGTACTTC
many,TRBJ1-6,TRBV5-1,TRBD1,CASSLEGASYNSPLHF,TGCGCCAGCAGCTTGGAGGGGGCTTCCTATAATTCACCCCTCCACTTT
many,TRBJ2-1,TRBV20-1,-,CSAPSVGSATFGNEQFF,TGCAGTGCCCCATCGGTGGGTTCAGCGACTTTTGGCAATGAGCAGTTCTTC
-,TRBJ2-3,TRBV7-7,-,CASSSSTGADTQYF,TGTGCTAGCAGTTCTTCTACGGGGGCAGATACGCAGTATTTT
many,TRBJ2-2,TRBV12-3/TRBV12-4,-,CASSFRDSYTGELFF,TGTGCCAGCAGTTTCAGGGACTCTTACACCGGGGAGCTGTTTTTT
-,TRBJ2-7,TRBV12-3/TRBV12-4,-,CASSTVEGRGRFSSYEQYF,TGTGCCAGCAGTACCGTTGAGGGTCGAGGGAGGTTTAGCTCCTACGAGCAGTACTTC
-,TRBJ2-5,TRBV11-2,-,CASSPRMQSARVAQYF,TGTGCCAGCAGCCCCCGTATGCAGTCGGCTAGAGTGGCCCAGTACTTC
many,TRBJ1-1,TRBV12-3/TRBV12-4,-,CASSFNLYTEAFF,TGTGCCAGCAGTTTTAATCTTTACACTGAAGCTTTCTTT
many,TRBJ2-2,TRBV20-1,TRBD2,CSARAGRGAGELFF,TGCAGTGCTAGGGCCGGGAGGGGCGCCGGGGAGCTGTTTTTT
many,TRBJ2-1,TRBV4-3,TRBD2,CASSQETPGGGRNEQFF,TGCGCCAGCAGCCAAGAGACCCCCGGGGGCGGGAGGAATGAGCAGTTCTTC
many,TRBJ2-2,TRBV4-1,-,CASSQEDWGTGELFF,TGCGCCAGCAGCCAAGAAGATTGGGGGACCGGGGAGCTGTTTTTT
many,TRBJ2-1,TRBV12-3/TRBV12-4,-,CASSSRGAGEQFF,TGTGCCAGCAGTTCTCGGGGGGCAGGGGAGCAGTTCTTC
many,TRBJ1-2,TRBV12-3/TRBV12-4,TRBD1,CASSYKTGDLNYGYTF,TGTGCCAGCAGTTATAAGACAGGGGACCTGAACTATGGCTACACCTTC
many,TRBJ2-1,TRBV15,TRBD2,CATSRDRSRTSDEQFF,TGTGCCACCAGCAGAGATCGGAGTAGGACTAGCGACGAGCAGTTCTTC
many,TRBJ1-5,TRBV7-9,-,CASSLARTDNQPQHF,TGTGCCAGCAGCTTAGCCAGGACAGACAATCAGCCCCAGCATTTT
-,TRBJ1-1,TRBV18,-,CASSTDGGNTEAFF,TGTGCCAGCTCAACCGACGGAGGAAACACTGAAGCTTTCTTT
many,TRBJ1-2,TRBV19,-,CASSIRSLNINYGYTF,TGTGCCAGTAGTATACGCAGCCTAAACATTAACTATGGCTACACCTTC